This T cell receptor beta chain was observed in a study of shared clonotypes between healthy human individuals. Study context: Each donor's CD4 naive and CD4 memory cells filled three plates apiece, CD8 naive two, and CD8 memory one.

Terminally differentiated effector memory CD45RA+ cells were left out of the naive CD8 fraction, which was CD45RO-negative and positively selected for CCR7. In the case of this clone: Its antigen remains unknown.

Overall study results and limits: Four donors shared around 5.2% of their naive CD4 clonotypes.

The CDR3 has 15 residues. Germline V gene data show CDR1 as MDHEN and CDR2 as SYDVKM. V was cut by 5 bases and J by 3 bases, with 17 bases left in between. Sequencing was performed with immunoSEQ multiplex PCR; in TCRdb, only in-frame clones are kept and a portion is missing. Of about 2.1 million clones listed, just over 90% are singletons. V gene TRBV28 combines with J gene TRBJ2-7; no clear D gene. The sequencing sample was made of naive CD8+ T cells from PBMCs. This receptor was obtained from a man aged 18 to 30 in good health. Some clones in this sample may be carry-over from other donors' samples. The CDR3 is CASSMLGLLLYEQYF. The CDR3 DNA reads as TGTGCCAGCAGTATGCTGGGCTTACTGCTCTACGAGCAGTACTTC.